One sample yielded the 20 T cell receptor beta chains listed below, sequenced in a study of blood T cell repertoires in COVID-19. Here immunoSEQ multiplex PCR was the method, and the copy in TCRdb shows in-frame clones only, minus some. The table has about 130,000 clones, approximately 81% seen once; the top ten hold around 5.5%. The specimen was peripheral blood. These receptors all come from a man in his sixties with acute or convalescent COVID-19.

The chain uses TRBV3-1 (or the pseudogene TRBV3-2) and TRBJ1-2; the D is unclear. The CDR3 spans 14 residues. Looked up from germline, CDR1 is LGHDT and CDR2 is YNNKEL (reference sequence). V was shortened by 5 bases and J by 8 bases, with 18 bases between the two germline ends. The CDR3 bases are TGTGCCAGCAGCGCTTTGAGGGCGGGAGAAGGCTACACCTTC. This codes for CASSALRAGEGYTF.

The chain uses TRBV5-6 and TRBJ2-7, with TRBD1 as a possible D gene (5 bases). Germline-derived CDR1 and CDR2 are SGHDT and YYEEEE. With 5 bases removed from V and 2 bases from J, the gap between germline ends came to 14 bases. The CDR3 has 14 residues. This CDR3 reads CASSYVGVPYEQYF. For the CDR3, the DNA is TGTGCCAGCAGTTATGTAGGGGTACCCTACGAGCAGTACTTC. The variable domain in full, completed from reference TRBV5-6 and TRBJ2-7, reads DAGVTQSPTHLIKTRGQQVTLRCSPKSGHDTVSWYQQALGQGPQFIFQYYEEEERQRGNFPDRFSGHQFPNYSSELNVNALLLGDSALYLCASSYVGVPYEQYFGPGTRLTVT.

This CDR3 is CASSQVITGVAEQFF. The DNA for the CDR3 is TGTGCCAGCAGCCAAGTAATTACAGGGGTAGCTGAGCAGTTCTTC. This sequence joins TRBV3-1 (or the pseudogene TRBV3-2) and TRBJ2-1; TRBD1 matches at 7 bases. The CDR3 loop spans 15 amino acids. In germline, CDR1 is LGHDT, CDR2 YNNKEL (reference sequence). J gave up 9 bases and V 1 base, and 9 bases lay outside the gene matches.

This clone was picked up a small number of times. The V gene is TRBV6-5, the J gene TRBJ1-2, with D possibly matching TRBD1 (6 bases). The V end was cut by 9 bases, the J end by 6 bases, with 17 bases between. CDR3 size: 13 residues. CDR1 and CDR2 from the germline V gene are MNHEY and SVGAGI. In DNA form, the CDR3 reads TGTGCCAGTCAGACAGGAAAAGGGAATGGCTACACCTTC. As protein: CASQTGKGNGYTF.

V and J are TRBV5-1 and TRBJ2-7, with 9 bases that match TRBD1. Trimming at V came to 7 bases and at J to 3 bases, leaving 8 bases not matched to a gene. CDR3 length equals 14 residues. CDR1 is SGHRS and CDR2 is YFSETQ in the germline V gene. The CDR3 sequence: CASAKGTGIYEQYF. The CDR3 nucleotides read TGCGCCAGCGCTAAGGGGACAGGGATCTACGAGCAGTACTTC.

The rearrangement links TRBV18 to TRBJ2-5, with D possibly TRBD2 on 5 matching bases. CDR3 length equals 13 residues. The germline V gene has CDR1 KGHSH and CDR2 LQKENI. Trimming stripped 6 bases from V and 0 bases from J, with 8 bases between. CDR3 residues: CASSSGYQETQYF. CDR3 nucleotide sequence: TGTGCCAGCTCGTCGGGGTACCAAGAGACCCAGTACTTC.

The chain uses TRBV7-2 and TRBJ2-5; D is possibly TRBD2 (6 bases). Trimming took off 1 base at V and 3 bases at J, with 9 bases between the two ends. Germline lookup yields CDR1 SGHTA and CDR2 FQGNSA. CDR3 length equals 14 residues. The CDR3 bases are TGTGCCAGCAGCTTAGTTCGGGGGAAAGAGACCCAGTACTTC. It codes for CASSLVRGKETQYF.

CDR3 DNA sequence: TGTGCCAGCAGCTCGGGACAGGGGGCGTACGAGCAGTACTTC. Amino acid sequence: CASSSGQGAYEQYF. The V call is TRBV11-2, the J call TRBJ2-7; 12 nucleotides line up with TRBD1. The CDR3 has 14 residues. V lost 4 bases and J lost 4; bases outside the gene matches: 2. Germline V gene data show CDR1 as SGHAT and CDR2 as FQNNGV.

V gene TRBV19 combines with J gene TRBJ1-4; D not resolved. Trimming pared 0 bases from V and 3 bases from J, leaving 5 bases between. This CDR3 has 14 residues. Germline V gives CDR1 LNHDA, CDR2 SQIVND (reference sequence). The CDR3 here is CASSIEGPNEKLFF. In DNA form, the CDR3 reads TGTGCCAGTAGTATAGAGGGCCCTAATGAAAAACTGTTTTTT.

The sample holds one count of this clone. The chain links TRBV12-2 to TRBJ1-6; the table's D call of TRBD1 was not tested on the DNA. TRBV12-2 is assigned pseudogene status. The length of the CDR3 is 15 residues. This chain's CDR3 is CASRSRTGDRSPLHF. CDR3 bases: TGTGCAAGTCGCTCGAGGACAGGGGATCGGTCACCCCTCCACTTT.

The rearrangement uses TRBV27 and TRBJ1-6; D might be TRBD1 (6 bases). CDR1 is MNHEY and CDR2 is SMNVEV in the germline V gene (reference sequence). Trimming left V 4 bases short and J 9 bases short, with 13 bases between. The CDR3 has 14 amino acids. CDR3 in amino acids: CASSSAGQTSPLHF. CDR3 coding DNA: TGTGCCAGCAGTTCCGCCGGACAGACTTCACCCCTCCACTTT.

V usage is TRBV2 and J usage is TRBJ1-2; 9 bases map to TRBD1. Germline V lookup: CDR1 SNHLY, CDR2 FYNNEI. J was trimmed by 4 bases and V by 11 bases; bases with no gene match: 11. The CDR3 covers 14 residues. CDR3 protein: CAATGQGGAYGYTF. As DNA, the CDR3 is TGTGCCGCTACGGGACAGGGCGGTGCCTATGGCTACACCTTC. The full variable domain, with the rest looked up from reference TRBV2 and TRBJ1-2, is EPEVTQTPSHQVTQMGQEVILRCVPISNHLYFYWYRQILGQKVEFLVSFYNNEISEKSEIFDDQFSVERPDGSNFTLKIRSTKLEDSAMYFCAATGQGGAYGYTFGSGTRLTVV.

J is TRBJ1-1 and V is TRBV24-1; no definite D call. Germline V gene data show CDR1 as KGHDR and CDR2 as SFDVKD. V was pared by 6 bases and J by 3 bases, with 10 bases between. The CDR3 length is 13 residues. CDR3 protein: CATSPPRDTEAFF. The CDR3 coding sequence is TGTGCCACCAGTCCTCCCCGGGACACTGAAGCTTTCTTT.

The V call is TRBV30, the J call TRBJ2-3; a weak D match, TRBD2 (6 bases). Germline V gene sequence: CDR1 GTSNPN, CDR2 SVGIG (reference sequence). V was pared by 1 base and J by 6 bases, with 8 bases between. The CDR3 contains 12 residues. The CDR3 region is CAWSEGRDTQYF. CDR3 in DNA: TGTGCCTGGAGTGAGGGGAGGGATACGCAGTATTTT.

The genes are TRBV11-2 and TRBJ2-2; 10 bases are a match to TRBD2. Trimming at V came to 7 bases and at J to 1 base, leaving 6 bases not matched to a gene. In germline, CDR1 is SGHAT, CDR2 FQNNGV. This CDR3 comprises 16 residues. DNA for the CDR3: TGTGCCAGCATCCAAGGACTAGCGGAGAACACCGGGGAGCTGTTTTTT. Amino acid sequence: CASIQGLAENTGELFF.

V is TRBV24-1 and J is TRBJ2-5; 9 bases map to TRBD1. Unmatched junction bases numbered 7, after V lost 5 bases and J lost 4 bases. Germline V gene data show CDR1 as KGHDR and CDR2 as SFDVKD. CDR3 size: 15 residues. For the CDR3, the DNA is TGTGCCACCAGTGCCCCGGGACAGGGACGAGAGACCCAGTACTTC. It codes for CATSAPGQGRETQYF.

The rearrangement joins TRBV7-2 to TRBJ1-2; D is uncertain. Germline CDR1 and CDR2: SGHTA and FQGNSA. The CDR3 runs 17 residues. V was clipped by 2 bases and J by 4 bases, with 20 bases between them. The CDR3 sequence: CASSLISGLSRVYGYTF. The CDR3 DNA reads as TGTGCCAGCAGCTTAATTTCTGGGCTCAGCCGTGTCTATGGCTACACCTTC.

About this clone: Germline and junction disagree at one end, which may indicate a read error. The chain combines TRBV27 with TRBJ2-2; 8 nucleotides match TRBD1. CDR3 length: 14 amino acids. CDR1 and CDR2 from the germline V gene are MNHEY and SMNVEV (reference sequence). The CDR3: CASSLSTGAGELFF. The CDR3 DNA reads TGTGCCAGCAGTCTATCGACAGGGGCCGGGGAGCTGTTTTTT.

The chain joins TRBV6-5 to TRBJ2-1; 9 positions match TRBD1. Germline V gene lookup returns CDR1 MNHEY and CDR2 SVGAGI. This CDR3 comprises 14 residues. With 9 bases clipped from V and 2 bases from J, the junction kept 5 bases outside the gene matches. In DNA form, the CDR3 reads TGTGCCAGTGCCCGGGACAGGGCCTACAATGAGCAGTTCTTC. It specifies CASARDRAYNEQFF.

The count of this clone is one. The rearrangement joins TRBV3-1 (or the pseudogene TRBV3-2) to TRBJ1-6, with 8 bases that match TRBD1. The V gene end was trimmed by 5 bases and the J gene end by 8 bases; junction bases not matched to a gene: 8. The CDR3 contains 15 residues. Per the germline V gene, CDR1 is LGHDT and CDR2 is YNNKEL (reference sequence). The DNA of the CDR3 is TGTGCCAGCAGCAGAAGACAGGGGAGCTATTCACCCCTCCACTTT. Its protein product is CASSRRQGSYSPLHF.